A selection of T cell receptor beta chains follows, all from one sample in a study of T cell responses to AZD1222 COVID-19 vaccine. Only in-frame clones appear in the TCRdb table, and some are missing; sequencing was by immunoSEQ multiplex PCR. This sample carries fewer than 150,000 clones, around 92% of them seen once, and the ten largest clones take under 9%. Sample: peripheral blood, taken 28 days after the second AZD1222 dose. The receptors come from an adult who received the AZD1222 COVID-19 vaccine. Both conserved end residues are part of each CDR3. Each record gives: clone size, J gene, D gene, V gene, CDR3 DNA, CDR3 protein. A D gene is named only where the DNA matches it firmly. For some rows the clone size is stated as once, few or many, or as a class when expanded; others skip it.

>-|TRBJ1-5|-|TRBV28
TGTGCCAGTCGTCGCCGGGACAACTATCAGCCCCAGCATTTT
CASRRRDNYQPQHF
>-|TRBJ1-2|TRBD1|TRBV14
TGTGCCAGCAGCCACCTCGACAGGGACCCCTATGGCTACACCTTC
CASSHLDRDPYGYTF
>-|TRBJ2-3|TRBD2|TRBV27
TGTGCCAGCAGTTCTTGGACTAGCGGGAGAGGGGTTGGCACAGATACGCAGTATTTT
CASSSWTSGRGVGTDTQYF
>many|TRBJ1-6|TRBD1|TRBV6-4
TGTGCCAGCAGCCTAAGGACAGGGAGGGATTCACCCCTCCACTTT
CASSLRTGRDSPLHF
>-|TRBJ1-5|-|TRBV6-5
TGTGCCAGCAGTCCTCAGGGCAGGTGGGGTCAGCCCCAGCATTTT
CASSPQGRWGQPQHF
>-|TRBJ1-3|-|TRBV10-1
TGCGCCAGCAGTGTTTTTCGGTCTGGAAACACCATATATTTT
CASSVFRSGNTIYF
>-|TRBJ2-1|-|TRBV2
TGTGCCAGCAGTGAGGGGGGGCTGGGTGCGGATGAGCAGTTCTTC
CASSEGGLGADEQFF
>few|TRBJ2-5|-|TRBV19
TGTGCCAGTAGTATAGATGGAAACAGGCTACAAGAGACCCAGTACTTC
CASSIDGNRLQETQYF
>-|TRBJ2-1|TRBD1|TRBV3-1/TRBV3-2
TGTGCCAGCTCGCCGCGGACAGGTTTTAATGAGCAGTTCTTC
CASSPRTGFNEQFF
>-|TRBJ1-3|-|TRBV14
TGTGCCAGCCGTACTGGACATACTGTCTCTGGAAACACCATATATTTT
CASRTGHTVSGNTIYF
>once|TRBJ1-1|TRBD1|TRBV28
TGTGCCACCACTCGACAGGGGAACACTGAAGCTTTCTTT
CATTRQGNTEAFF
>-|TRBJ1-4|-|TRBV5-1
TGCGCCAGCAGCTTAACGGGGGCCTCTAATGAAAAACTGTTTTTT
CASSLTGASNEKLFF